The 18 T cell receptor beta chains below were found in one sample sequenced in a study of blood T cell repertoires in COVID-19. The table came from immunoSEQ multiplex PCR; TCRdb's copy has only in-frame clones and leaves some out. This table holds 100,000 to 150,000 clones, about 89% found once. Material for sequencing was peripheral blood. All receptors come from a woman in her 70s with COVID-19, enrolled during active disease.

The chain has TRBV6-2 or TRBV6-3 and TRBJ2-7, with a tentative D call TRBD2 (6 bases). The CDR3 contains 14 residues. Germline loops: CDR1 MNHEY, CDR2 SVGEGT. With 5 bases removed from V and 2 bases from J, the gap between germline ends came to 13 bases. Written as DNA, the CDR3 is TGTGCCAGCAGTGCGGGGACGTTAACCTACGAGCAGTACTTC. Residues: CASSAGTLTYEQYF.

V usage is TRBV13 and J usage is TRBJ1-1; D gene unclear. The CDR3 runs 16 residues. CDR1 is PRHDT and CDR2 is FYEKMQ in the germline V gene (reference sequence). With 5 bases removed from V and 5 bases from J, the gap between germline ends came to 21 bases. The CDR3 DNA reads TGTGCCAGCAGCCCCAAGGAGGTCCGATCTGAGACTGAAGCTTTCTTT. Amino acids: CASSPKEVRSETEAFF.

This CDR3 is CASSQERQGAAFF. Here the CDR3 DNA reads TGTGCCAGCAGCCAAGAAAGGCAGGGGGCCGCTTTCTTT. The V call is TRBV3-1 (or the pseudogene TRBV3-2), the J call TRBJ1-1; 8 nucleotides line up with TRBD1. Germline V gene data show CDR1 as LGHDT and CDR2 as YNNKEL (reference sequence). This CDR3 is 13 amino acids long. V lost 0 bases and J lost 11; bases outside the gene matches: 5.

The J gene is TRBJ2-2, the V gene TRBV6-7; 11 positions agree with TRBD2. TRBV6-7 is flagged as an ORF with uncertain function. The CDR3 is 17 amino acids. After removal of 7 bases from V and 7 bases from J, the junction contained 14 bases not matched to a gene. This CDR3 reads CASTSTLAGGRNGELFF. The CDR3 region has the DNA TGTGCCAGCACTTCCACTTTAGCGGGGGGGCGCAACGGGGAGCTGTTTTTT.

The chain joins TRBV7-3 to TRBJ1-6; 7 nucleotides line up with TRBD1. Germline lookup yields CDR1 SGHTA and CDR2 FQGTGA. The J segment lost 6 bases and the V segment lost 6 bases, leaving 2 bases of the junction unmatched. The CDR3 extends over 13 amino acids. In DNA, the CDR3 is TGTGCCAGCAGTAGGGACAGTAATTCACCCCTCCACTTT. This codes for CASSRDSNSPLHF. Full variable domain (rest looked up from reference TRBV7-3 and TRBJ1-6): GAGVSQTPSNKVTEKGKYVELRCDPISGHTALYWYRQSLGQGPEFLIYFQGTGAADDSGLPNDRFFAVRPEGSVSTLKIQRTERGDSAVYLCASSRDSNSPLHFGNGTRLTVT.

CDR3 sequence (DNA): TGTGCCAGCAGCGGGGGCAGGCTGGTTCAGCCCCAGCATTTT. This codes for CASSGGRLVQPQHF. The chain employs TRBV9 and TRBJ1-5; D is perhaps TRBD1 (5 bases). V was shortened by 3 bases and J by 6 bases, with 13 bases between the two germline ends. The CDR3 runs to 14 residues. From germline, CDR1 is SGDLS and CDR2 YYNGEE. The whole variable domain, filled in from reference TRBV9 and TRBJ1-5, reads DSGVTQTPKHLITATGQRVTLRCSPRSGDLSVYWYQQSLDQGLQFLIQYYNGEERAKGNILERFSAQQFPDLHSELNLSSLELGDSALYFCASSGGRLVQPQHFGDGTRLSIL.

V is TRBV29-1 and J is TRBJ1-1, with D maybe TRBD1 (5 bases). This CDR3 is 15 amino acids long. The germline V and J ends were trimmed by 4 bases and 3 bases, with 18 bases remaining between them. Per germline, CDR1 SQVTM and CDR2 ANQGSEA. In DNA form, the CDR3 reads TGCAGCGTTGCCGCCCAGGGCCTGGGGTACACTGAAGCTTTCTTT. It yields the protein CSVAAQGLGYTEAFF.

Comments on this clone: The junction shows a germline mismatch at one end, possibly a read error. The chain uses TRBV28 and TRBJ1-6; possibly TRBD1 for D (6 bases). This CDR3 is 12 amino acids long. Looked up from germline, CDR1 is MDHEN and CDR2 is SYDVKM. The CDR3 nucleotides read TGTGCCAGCAGTCGCGACCAGACAGGTTCCGAATTT. Translating gives CASSRDQTGSEF.

This chain connects TRBV7-2 to TRBJ1-5; 11 nucleotides agree with TRBD1. Germline CDR1 and CDR2: SGHTA and FQGNSA. The ends lost 5 bases at V and 7 bases at J; junction bases unmatched: 4. The CDR3 is 14 amino acids. The CDR3 DNA reads TGTGCCAGCAGCAGGACAGGGGGCCGGCAGCCCCAGCATTTT. Translating it yields CASSRTGGRQPQHF.

The chain employs TRBV11-2 and TRBJ1-1, with 9 bases lining up with TRBD1. Germline V gives CDR1 SGHAT, CDR2 FQNNGV. J gave up 6 bases and V 2 bases, and 4 bases lay outside the gene matches. This CDR3 has 14 amino acids. The CDR3 DNA is TGTGCCAGCAGCTTACAAAGGGACAGGGCTGAAGCTTTCTTT. Translating gives CASSLQRDRAEAFF.

This rearrangement joins TRBV3-1 (or the pseudogene TRBV3-2) to TRBJ1-4; 7 bases are a match to TRBD1. The germline V gene has CDR1 LGHDT and CDR2 YNNKEL (reference sequence). V lost 4 bases, J lost 10 bases, and 9 bases stayed unmatched. The CDR3 is 14 amino acids. The CDR3 loop is CASSLRDRFGKLFF. The CDR3 bases are TGTGCCAGCAGCCTCCGGGACAGATTCGGAAAACTGTTTTTT.

V gene TRBV19 combines with J gene TRBJ1-5; 9 nucleotides agree with TRBD1. This CDR3 comprises 13 residues. CDR1 LNHDA and CDR2 SQIVND come from the germline V gene (reference sequence). Germline trimming cut 7 bases from V and 5 bases from J; bases unmatched to any gene: 3. CDR3 bases: TGTGCCAGTAAGGGACAGGGCCATCAGCCCCAGCATTTT. It codes for CASKGQGHQPQHF.

A remark on this clone: It is likely a read error, because the conserved phenylalanine at the end of the CDR3 is missing. The CDR3: CASSVTGWYTEAFL. CDR3 nucleotides: TGTGCCAGCAGCGTGACAGGGTGGTACACTGAAGCTTTCCTT. V and J are TRBV5-4 and TRBJ1-1; TRBD1 aligns across 7 bases. Trimming at V came to 4 bases and at J to 3 bases, leaving 6 bases not matched to a gene. Germline V gene sequence: CDR1 SGHNT, CDR2 YYREEE (reference sequence). This CDR3 contains 14 residues.

The chain uses TRBV30 and TRBJ1-1; weak D call: TRBD1 (6 bases). CDR3 length equals 13 residues. V lost 0 bases and J 4 bases, leaving 9 bases between the germline ends. In germline, CDR1 is GTSNPN, CDR2 SVGIG (reference sequence). The CDR3 coding sequence is TGTGCCTGGAGTGTAGGACAGCTCACTGAAGCTTTCTTT. Amino acid sequence: CAWSVGQLTEAFF.

The rearrangement links TRBV6-1 to TRBJ2-5, with D perhaps TRBD1 (5 bases). This CDR3 comprises 15 residues. Germline V gene lookup returns CDR1 MNHNS and CDR2 SASEGT. The V end was cut by 2 bases, the J end by 5 bases, with 15 bases between. The CDR3 protein is CASSEWQGSAETQYF. The CDR3 bases are TGTGCCAGCAGTGAATGGCAGGGATCTGCGGAGACCCAGTACTTC.

The chain is built from TRBV6-5 and TRBJ2-1; 11 bases map to TRBD2. In germline, CDR1 is MNHEY, CDR2 SVGAGI. The CDR3 has 14 residues. V lost 4 bases, J lost 9 bases, and 5 bases stayed unmatched. The CDR3 spells CASSSGLAGSEQFF. CDR3 DNA sequence: TGTGCCAGCAGTTCCGGACTAGCGGGTTCTGAGCAGTTCTTC.

This clone has a handful of counts. The J gene is TRBJ1-4, the V gene TRBV30; D is unclear. Per germline, CDR1 GTSNPN and CDR2 SVGIG (reference sequence). Trimming removed 1 base at V and 8 bases at J, with 8 bases between. This CDR3 spans 12 amino acids. The chain's CDR3 is CAWSGSPEKLFF. CDR3 DNA: TGTGCCTGGAGTGGGAGTCCGGAAAAACTGTTTTTT.

The chain employs TRBV11-2 and TRBJ2-7, with 12 bases matching TRBD2. The CDR3 contains 14 residues. The V and J ends lost 5 bases and 4 bases, in that order; junction bases with no gene match: 3. The germline V gene has CDR1 SGHAT and CDR2 FQNNGV. The DNA of the CDR3 is TGTGCCAGCAGCCAGACTAGCGGGGGATACGAGCAGTACTTC. Its translation is CASSQTSGGYEQYF.